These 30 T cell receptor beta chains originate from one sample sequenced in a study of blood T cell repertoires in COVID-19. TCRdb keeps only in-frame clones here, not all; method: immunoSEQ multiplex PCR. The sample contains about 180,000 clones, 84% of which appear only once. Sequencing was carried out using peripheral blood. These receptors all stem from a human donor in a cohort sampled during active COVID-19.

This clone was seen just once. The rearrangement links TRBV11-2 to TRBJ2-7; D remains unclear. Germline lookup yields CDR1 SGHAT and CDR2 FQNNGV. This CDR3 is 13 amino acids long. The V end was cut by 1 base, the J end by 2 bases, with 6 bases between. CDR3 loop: CASSLASAYEQYF. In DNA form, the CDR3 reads TGTGCCAGCAGCTTAGCCAGCGCCTACGAGCAGTACTTC.

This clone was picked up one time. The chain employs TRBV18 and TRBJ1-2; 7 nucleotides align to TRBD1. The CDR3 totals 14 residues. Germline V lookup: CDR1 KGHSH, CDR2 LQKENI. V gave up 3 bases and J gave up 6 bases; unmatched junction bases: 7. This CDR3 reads CASSPGDSRHGYTF. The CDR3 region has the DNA TGTGCCAGCTCACCCGGGGACAGCCGCCATGGCTACACCTTC. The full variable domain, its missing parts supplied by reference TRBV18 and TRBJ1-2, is NAGVMQNPRHLVRRRGQEARLRCSPMKGHSHVYWYRQLPEEGLKFMVYLQKENIIDESGMPKERFSAEFPKEGPSILRIQQVVRGDSAAYFCASSPGDSRHGYTFGSGTRLTVV.

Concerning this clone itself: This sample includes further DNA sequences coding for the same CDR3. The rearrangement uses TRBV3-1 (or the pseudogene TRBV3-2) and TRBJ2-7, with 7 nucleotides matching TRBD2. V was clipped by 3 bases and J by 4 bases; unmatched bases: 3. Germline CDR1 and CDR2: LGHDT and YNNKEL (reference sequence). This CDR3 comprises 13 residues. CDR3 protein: CASSQGGPYEQYF. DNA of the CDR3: TGTGCCAGCAGCCAGGGAGGGCCGTACGAGCAGTACTTC.

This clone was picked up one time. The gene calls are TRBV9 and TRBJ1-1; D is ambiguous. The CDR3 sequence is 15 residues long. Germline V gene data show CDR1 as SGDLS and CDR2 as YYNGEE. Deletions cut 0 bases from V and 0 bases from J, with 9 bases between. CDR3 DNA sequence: TGTGCCAGCAGCGTAGTTGGCAGAATGAACACTGAAGCTTTCTTT. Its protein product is CASSVVGRMNTEAFF.

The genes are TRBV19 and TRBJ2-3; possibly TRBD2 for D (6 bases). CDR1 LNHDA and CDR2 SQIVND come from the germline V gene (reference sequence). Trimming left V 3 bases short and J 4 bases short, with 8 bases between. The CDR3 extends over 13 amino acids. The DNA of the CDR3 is TGTGCCAGTAGTATTTCGGGGGCAGATACGCAGTATTTT. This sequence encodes CASSISGADTQYF.

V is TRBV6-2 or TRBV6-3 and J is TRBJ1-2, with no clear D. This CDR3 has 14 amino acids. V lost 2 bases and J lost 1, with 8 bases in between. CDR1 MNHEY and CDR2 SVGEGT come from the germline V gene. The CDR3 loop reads CASSYGGFNYGYTF. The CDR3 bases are TGTGCCAGCAGTTACGGAGGGTTTAACTATGGCTACACCTTC.

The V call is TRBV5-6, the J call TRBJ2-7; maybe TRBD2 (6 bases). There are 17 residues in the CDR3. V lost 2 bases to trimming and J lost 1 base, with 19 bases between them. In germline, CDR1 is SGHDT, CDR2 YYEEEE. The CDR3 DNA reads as TGTGCCAGCAGCTTTGACCATCTGGGGGGACTTTCCTACGAGCAGTACTTC. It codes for CASSFDHLGGLSYEQYF.

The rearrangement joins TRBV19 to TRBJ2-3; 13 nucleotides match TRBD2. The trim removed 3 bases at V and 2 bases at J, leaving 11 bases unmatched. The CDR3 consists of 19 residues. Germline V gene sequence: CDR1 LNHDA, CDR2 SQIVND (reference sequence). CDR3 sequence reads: CASSILPPGLAGDTDTQYF. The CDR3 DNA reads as TGTGCCAGTAGTATTCTCCCGCCCGGACTAGCGGGAGACACAGATACGCAGTATTTT. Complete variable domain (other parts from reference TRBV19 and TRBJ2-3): DGGITQSPKYLFRKEGQNVTLSCEQNLNHDAMYWYRQDPGQGLRLIYYSQIVNDFQKGDIAEGYSVSREKKESFPLTVTSAQKNPTAFYLCASSILPPGLAGDTDTQYFGPGTRLTVL.

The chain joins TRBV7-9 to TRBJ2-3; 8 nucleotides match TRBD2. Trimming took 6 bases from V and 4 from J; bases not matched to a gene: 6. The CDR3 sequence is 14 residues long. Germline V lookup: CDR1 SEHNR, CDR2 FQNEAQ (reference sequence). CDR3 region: CASSGTSRPDTQYF. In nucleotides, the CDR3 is TGTGCCAGCAGTGGGACTAGTCGCCCAGATACGCAGTATTTT.

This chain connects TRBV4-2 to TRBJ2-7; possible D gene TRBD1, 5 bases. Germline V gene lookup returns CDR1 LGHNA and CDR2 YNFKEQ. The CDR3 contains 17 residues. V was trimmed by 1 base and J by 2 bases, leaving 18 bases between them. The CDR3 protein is CASSQGGNRQGTYEQYF. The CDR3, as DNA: TGTGCCAGCAGCCAAGGAGGTAATCGGCAGGGAACCTACGAGCAGTACTTC.

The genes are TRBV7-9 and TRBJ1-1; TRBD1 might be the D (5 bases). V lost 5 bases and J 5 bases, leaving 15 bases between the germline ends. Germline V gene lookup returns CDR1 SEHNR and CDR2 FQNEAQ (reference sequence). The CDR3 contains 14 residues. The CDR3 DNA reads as TGTGCCAGCAGCCCAACGGACGGGGGGACTGAAGCTTTCTTT. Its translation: CASSPTDGGTEAFF. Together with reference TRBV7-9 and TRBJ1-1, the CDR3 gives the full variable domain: DTGVSQNPRHKITKRGQNVTFRCDPISEHNRLYWYRQTLGQGPEFLTYFQNEAQLEKSRLLSDRFSAERPKGSFSTLEIQRTEQGDSAMYLCASSPTDGGTEAFFGQGTRLTVV.

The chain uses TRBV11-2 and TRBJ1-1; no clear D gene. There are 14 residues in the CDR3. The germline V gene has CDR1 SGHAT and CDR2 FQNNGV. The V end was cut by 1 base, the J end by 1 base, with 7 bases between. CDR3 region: CASSLVSGNTEAFF. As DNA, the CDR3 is TGTGCCAGCAGCTTAGTTTCGGGGAACACTGAAGCTTTCTTT.

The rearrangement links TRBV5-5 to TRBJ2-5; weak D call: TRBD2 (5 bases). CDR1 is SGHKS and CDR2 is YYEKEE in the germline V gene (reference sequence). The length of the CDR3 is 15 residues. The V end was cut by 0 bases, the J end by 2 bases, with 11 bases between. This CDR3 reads CASSLDRGTQETQYF. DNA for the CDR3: TGTGCCAGCAGCTTGGACCGGGGTACACAAGAGACCCAGTACTTC. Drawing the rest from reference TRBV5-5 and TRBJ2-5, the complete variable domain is DAGVTQSPTHLIKTRGQQVTLRCSPISGHKSVSWYQQVLGQGPQFIFQYYEKEERGRGNFPDRFSARQFPNYSSELNVNALLLGDSALYLCASSLDRGTQETQYFGPGTRLLVL.

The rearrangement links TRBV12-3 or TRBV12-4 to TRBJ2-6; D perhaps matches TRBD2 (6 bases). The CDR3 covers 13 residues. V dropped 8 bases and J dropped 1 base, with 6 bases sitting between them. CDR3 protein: CASGRSGANVLTF. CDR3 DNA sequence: TGTGCCAGCGGGAGGTCTGGGGCCAACGTCCTGACTTTC.

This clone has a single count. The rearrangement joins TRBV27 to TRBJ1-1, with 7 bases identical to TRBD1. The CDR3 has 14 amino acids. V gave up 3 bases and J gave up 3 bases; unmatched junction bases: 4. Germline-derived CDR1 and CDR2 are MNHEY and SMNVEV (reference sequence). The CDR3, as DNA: TGTGCCAGCAGTTTCCACAGGGGTGACACTGAAGCTTTCTTT. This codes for CASSFHRGDTEAFF.

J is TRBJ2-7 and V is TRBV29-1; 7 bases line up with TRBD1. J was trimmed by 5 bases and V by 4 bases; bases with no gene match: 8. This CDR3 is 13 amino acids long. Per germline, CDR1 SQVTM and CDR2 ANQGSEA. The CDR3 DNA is TGCAGCGTTGCAGGTAACAGGGGAGACGAGCAGTACTTC. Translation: CSVAGNRGDEQYF.

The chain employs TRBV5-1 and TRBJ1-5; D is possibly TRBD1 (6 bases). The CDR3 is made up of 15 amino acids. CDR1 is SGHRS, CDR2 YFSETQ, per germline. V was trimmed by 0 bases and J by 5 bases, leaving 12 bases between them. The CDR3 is CASSLGQGRDQPQHF. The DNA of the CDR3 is TGCGCCAGCAGCTTGGGGCAGGGGCGCGATCAGCCCCAGCATTTT.

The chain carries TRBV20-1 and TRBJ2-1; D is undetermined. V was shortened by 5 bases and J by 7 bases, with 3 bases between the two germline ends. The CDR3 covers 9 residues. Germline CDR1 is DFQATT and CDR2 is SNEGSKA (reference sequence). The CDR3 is CSASNEQFF. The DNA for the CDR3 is TGCAGTGCTTCGAATGAGCAGTTCTTC.

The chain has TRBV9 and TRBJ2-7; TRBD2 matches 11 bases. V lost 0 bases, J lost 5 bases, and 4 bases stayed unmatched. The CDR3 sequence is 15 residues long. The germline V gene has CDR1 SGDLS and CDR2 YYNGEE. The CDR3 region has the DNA TGTGCCAGCAGCGTAGAGACTAGCGGGATCCACGAGCAGTACTTC. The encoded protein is CASSVETSGIHEQYF.

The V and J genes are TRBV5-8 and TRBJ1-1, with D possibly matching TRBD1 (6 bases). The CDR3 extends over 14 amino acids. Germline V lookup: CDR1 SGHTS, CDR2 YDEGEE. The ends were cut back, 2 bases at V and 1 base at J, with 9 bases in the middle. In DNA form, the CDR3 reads TGTGCCAGCAGCTTAGGGGGTACGAACACTGAAGCTTTCTTT. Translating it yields CASSLGGTNTEAFF. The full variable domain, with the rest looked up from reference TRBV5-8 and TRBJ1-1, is EAGVTQSPTHLIKTRGQQATLRCSPISGHTSVYWYQQALGLGLQFLLWYDEGEERNRGNFPPRFSGRQFPNYSSELNVNALELEDSALYLCASSLGGTNTEAFFGQGTRLTVV.

The CDR3 nucleotides are TGTGCCAGCAGCGTTCGACAGTTCCCTGGGTATGGCTACACCTTC. Its translation: CASSVRQFPGYGYTF. This chain links TRBV13 with TRBJ1-2; D is possibly TRBD1 (5 bases). This CDR3 has 15 residues. CDR1 PRHDT and CDR2 FYEKMQ come from the germline V gene (reference sequence). V lost 5 bases to trimming and J lost 5 bases, with 18 bases between them.

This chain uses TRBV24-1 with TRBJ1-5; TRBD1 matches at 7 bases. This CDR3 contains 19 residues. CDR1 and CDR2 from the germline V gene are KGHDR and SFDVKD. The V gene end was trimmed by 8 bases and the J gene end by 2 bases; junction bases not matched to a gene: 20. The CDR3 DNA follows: TGTGCCACCATCGGGACAGCCCCGCTTCCTAAAAGGGGCAATCAGCCCCAGCATTTT. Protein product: CATIGTAPLPKRGNQPQHF.

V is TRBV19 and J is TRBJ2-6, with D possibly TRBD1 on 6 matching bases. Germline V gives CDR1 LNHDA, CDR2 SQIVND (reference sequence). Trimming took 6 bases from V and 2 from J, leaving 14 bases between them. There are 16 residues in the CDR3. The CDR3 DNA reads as TGTGCCAGTAGCAGAATGAGGGGGACTGGGGCCAACGTCCTGACTTTC. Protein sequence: CASSRMRGTGANVLTF.

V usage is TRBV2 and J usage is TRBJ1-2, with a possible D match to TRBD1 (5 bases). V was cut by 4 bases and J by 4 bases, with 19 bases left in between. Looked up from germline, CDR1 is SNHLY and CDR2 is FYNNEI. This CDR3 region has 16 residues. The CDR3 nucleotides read TGTGCCAGCAGTGGCTCCCGGGGCGCGGGGGTCTATGGCTACACCTTC. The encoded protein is CASSGSRGAGVYGYTF.

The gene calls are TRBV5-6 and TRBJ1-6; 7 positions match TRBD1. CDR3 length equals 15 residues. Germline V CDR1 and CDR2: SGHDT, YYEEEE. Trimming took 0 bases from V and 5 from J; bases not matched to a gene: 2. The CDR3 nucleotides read TGTGCCAGCAGCTTGGCGGGGACAGATAATTCACCCCTCCACTTT. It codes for CASSLAGTDNSPLHF. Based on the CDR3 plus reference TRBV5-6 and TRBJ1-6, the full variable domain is DAGVTQSPTHLIKTRGQQVTLRCSPKSGHDTVSWYQQALGQGPQFIFQYYEEEERQRGNFPDRFSGHQFPNYSSELNVNALLLGDSALYLCASSLAGTDNSPLHFGNGTRLTVT.

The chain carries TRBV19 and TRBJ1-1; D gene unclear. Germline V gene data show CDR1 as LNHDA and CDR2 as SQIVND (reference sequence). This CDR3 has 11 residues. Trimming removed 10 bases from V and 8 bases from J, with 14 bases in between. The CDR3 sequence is CANHSCWEAFF. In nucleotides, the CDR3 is TGTGCCAACCACAGCTGTTGGGAAGCTTTCTTT.

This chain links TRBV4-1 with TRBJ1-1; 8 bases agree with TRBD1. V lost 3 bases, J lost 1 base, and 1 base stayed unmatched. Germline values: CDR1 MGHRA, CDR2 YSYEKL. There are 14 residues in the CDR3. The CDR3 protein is CASSHTGGNTEAFF. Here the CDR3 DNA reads TGCGCCAGCAGCCATACAGGGGGGAACACTGAAGCTTTCTTT.

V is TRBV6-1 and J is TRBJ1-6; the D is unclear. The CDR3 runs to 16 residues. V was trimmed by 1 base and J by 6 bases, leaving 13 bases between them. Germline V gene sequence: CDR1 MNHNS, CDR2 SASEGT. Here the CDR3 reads CASSEGWGGFNSPLHF. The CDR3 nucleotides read TGTGCCAGCAGTGAAGGATGGGGAGGTTTTAATTCACCCCTCCACTTT.

The CDR3 DNA sequence: TGTGCCTGGAGATCGTTGGCCACCTACGAGCAGTACTTC. It encodes CAWRSLATYEQYF. The rearrangement uses TRBV30 and TRBJ2-7; D gene uncertain. The CDR3 extends over 13 amino acids. Germline values: CDR1 GTSNPN, CDR2 SVGIG (reference sequence). V was cut by 3 bases and J by 2 bases, with 11 bases left in between.

The CDR3 bases are TGTGCCAGCAGCATACTAGCGGGGGGAGCCAAAAACATTCAGTACTTC. This encodes CASSILAGGAKNIQYF. The chain uses TRBV7-8 and TRBJ2-4, with 12 bases fitting TRBD2. V dropped 5 bases and J dropped 0; count of bases not matched to a gene: 2. Germline V gene lookup returns CDR1 SGHVS and CDR2 FQNEAQ. CDR3 length equals 16 residues.